This entry lists 29 T cell receptor beta chains sequenced from one sample in a study of T cell changes during pregnancy in multiple sclerosis. Profiling relied on immunoSEQ multiplex PCR, and the TCRdb table lists in-frame clones only, not all of them. Of under 75,000 clones in the sample, around 90% were seen once. The input for sequencing was peripheral blood, taken in the first trimester of pregnancy. These receptors all stem from a female donor with multiple sclerosis, enrolled in a pregnancy study.

The CDR3 nucleotides are TGTGCCAGCAGCTTAGGGGTGGGGACAGGGGGCGAAGAGCAGTACTTC. It yields the protein CASSLGVGTGGEEQYF. The chain carries TRBV7-8 and TRBJ2-7; 12 nucleotides line up with TRBD1. V trimming: 1 base; J trimming: 7 bases; junction bases outside the gene matches: 8. The CDR3 length is 16 residues. Germline CDR1 reads SGHVS; CDR2 reads FQNEAQ. The full variable domain, rest sourced from reference TRBV7-8 and TRBJ2-7, is GAGVSQSPRYKVAKRGQDVALRCDPISGHVSLFWYQQALGQGPEFLTYFQNEAQLDKSGLPSDRFFAERPEGSVSTLKIQRTQQEDSAVYLCASSLGVGTGGEEQYFGPGTRLTVT.

The rearrangement joins TRBV5-6 to TRBJ2-3; 9 nucleotides line up with TRBD2. Unmatched junction bases numbered 4, after V lost 4 bases and J lost 1 base. The CDR3 sequence is 15 residues long. Germline values: CDR1 SGHDT, CDR2 YYEEEE. CDR3 in DNA: TGTGCCAGCAGCCCCCGCGGGAGGGGCACAGATACGCAGTATTTT. Encoded protein: CASSPRGRGTDTQYF.

Within the sample, this clone is medium-sized. The J gene is TRBJ1-1, the V gene TRBV10-3, with TRBD1 as a possible D gene (6 bases). Germline V gene sequence: CDR1 ENHRY, CDR2 SYGVKD. This CDR3 has 14 residues. The V end was cut by 7 bases, the J end by 3 bases, with 15 bases between. The CDR3 reads CAITRGGPDTEAFF. The CDR3 DNA reads as TGTGCCATCACCCGGGGGGGCCCAGACACTGAAGCTTTCTTT.

This chain joins TRBV2 and TRBJ2-6, with 8 bases aligning to TRBD1. Germline CDR1 SNHLY, CDR2 FYNNEI. After removal of 2 bases from V and 2 bases from J, the junction contained 2 bases not matched to a gene. This CDR3 contains 16 residues. CDR3 residues: CASSETGGAGANVLTF. CDR3 nucleotides: TGTGCCAGCAGTGAAACAGGGGGAGCTGGGGCCAACGTCCTGACTTTC.

This chain connects TRBV4-2 to TRBJ2-5; the match to TRBD1 covers 9 bases. The germline V gene has CDR1 LGHNA and CDR2 YNFKEQ. The J segment lost 5 bases and the V segment lost 0 bases, leaving 13 bases of the junction unmatched. The CDR3 extends over 18 amino acids. The CDR3 region is CASSQDPPGDRVVETQYF. CDR3 DNA sequence: TGTGCCAGCAGCCAAGATCCCCCTGGGGACAGGGTGGTGGAGACCCAGTACTTC.

V usage is TRBV9 and J usage is TRBJ2-1; D gene unclear. V was trimmed by 0 bases and J by 1 base, leaving 11 bases between them. The CDR3 spans 16 residues. Germline values: CDR1 SGDLS, CDR2 YYNGEE. This CDR3 reads CASSVAGGVSYNEQFF. CDR3 DNA sequence: TGTGCCAGCAGCGTAGCCGGCGGCGTGTCCTACAATGAGCAGTTCTTC. The full variable domain, with the rest looked up from reference TRBV9 and TRBJ2-1, is DSGVTQTPKHLITATGQRVTLRCSPRSGDLSVYWYQQSLDQGLQFLIQYYNGEERAKGNILERFSAQQFPDLHSELNLSSLELGDSALYFCASSVAGGVSYNEQFFGPGTRLTVL.

The chain employs TRBV5-1 and TRBJ2-5, with 8 bases matching TRBD2. V trimming: 2 bases; J trimming: 0 bases; junction bases outside the gene matches: 3. The CDR3 is 15 residues long. Germline CDR1 reads SGHRS; CDR2 reads YFSETQ. The CDR3 loop is CASSLQAGDQETQYF. The CDR3 nucleotides read TGCGCCAGCAGCTTACAAGCGGGGGACCAAGAGACCCAGTACTTC.

V is TRBV30 and J is TRBJ1-3, with D possibly matching TRBD1 (6 bases). This CDR3 comprises 15 residues. The V end lost 1 base, the J end lost 2 bases, and 12 bases lay between the germline ends. The V gene's germline CDR1 is GTSNPN and CDR2 SVGIG (reference sequence). The CDR3 spells CAWSGPGVAGNTIYF. CDR3 nucleotides: TGTGCCTGGAGTGGCCCAGGGGTAGCTGGAAACACCATATATTTT.

The V call is TRBV5-1, the J call TRBJ1-6; TRBD1 matches at 9 bases. J gave up 6 bases and V 2 bases, and 3 bases lay outside the gene matches. The CDR3 is 15 residues long. Germline V gene data show CDR1 as SGHRS and CDR2 as YFSETQ. The CDR3 reads CASSFGDRVNSPLHF. The DNA for the CDR3 is TGCGCCAGCAGCTTCGGGGACAGGGTTAATTCACCCCTCCACTTT.

V is TRBV7-3 and J is TRBJ2-3, with 8 positions matching TRBD1. The trim removed 5 bases at V and 5 bases at J, leaving 12 bases unmatched. The CDR3 sequence is 16 residues long. Germline assignment: CDR1 SGHTA and CDR2 FQGTGA. The CDR3 region has the DNA TGTGCCAGCAGCGCCCGGACAGGGCATGGGGTAGATACGCAGTATTTT. Amino acids: CASSARTGHGVDTQYF.

The rearrangement links TRBV28 to TRBJ1-4; possibly TRBD1 for D (5 bases). V gave up 7 bases and J gave up 5 bases, with 8 bases separating them. CDR1 and CDR2 from the germline V gene are MDHEN and SYDVKM. This CDR3 comprises 12 residues. The CDR3 sequence: CASKGNNEKLFF. The CDR3 bases are TGTGCCAGCAAGGGGAACAATGAAAAACTGTTTTTT.

The gene calls are TRBV6-5 and TRBJ2-2; D call uncertain. Germline V gene data show CDR1 as MNHEY and CDR2 as SVGAGI. This CDR3 has 14 residues. V shed 1 base and J shed 7 bases, with 10 bases lying between them. For the CDR3, the DNA is TGTGCCAGCAGTTACTTTAGCCCCAACGGGGAGCTGTTTTTT. Amino acid sequence: CASSYFSPNGELFF.

V usage is TRBV29-1 and J usage is TRBJ2-1; 13 bases are shared with TRBD2. Germline V gives CDR1 SQVTM, CDR2 ANQGSEA. This CDR3 region has 18 residues. After removal of 1 base from V and 9 bases from J, the junction contained 15 bases not matched to a gene. CDR3 region: CSVEAFEKLAGGSGEQFF. CDR3 DNA sequence: TGCAGCGTTGAAGCATTTGAAAAACTAGCGGGAGGGAGTGGTGAGCAGTTCTTC.

V is TRBV11-2 and J is TRBJ2-7; 10 bases are shared with TRBD2. V was clipped by 2 bases and J by 2 bases; unmatched bases: 3. Germline V lookup: CDR1 SGHAT, CDR2 FQNNGV. The CDR3 is 15 amino acids. The chain's CDR3 is CASSLRTSGAYEQYF. For the CDR3, the DNA is TGTGCCAGCAGCTTAAGGACTAGCGGTGCCTACGAGCAGTACTTC. The variable domain in full, with the rest retrieved from reference TRBV11-2 and TRBJ2-7, is EAGVAQSPRYKIIEKRQSVAFWCNPISGHATLYWYQQILGQGPKLLIQFQNNGVVDDSQLPKDRFSAERLKGVDSTLKIQPAKLEDSAVYLCASSLRTSGAYEQYFGPGTRLTVT.

CDR3 loop: CASSAGRGNTDTQYF. CDR3 coding DNA: TGTGCCAGCAGTGCCGGCCGGGGTAACACAGATACGCAGTATTTT. V gene TRBV2 combines with J gene TRBJ2-3; D might be TRBD2 (5 bases). This CDR3 has 15 residues. The germline CDR1 and CDR2 sequences are SNHLY and FYNNEI. Trimming stripped 4 bases from V and 2 bases from J, with 13 bases between.

V usage is TRBV6-5 and J usage is TRBJ1-4; D may be TRBD1 (5 bases). Trimming removed 4 bases from V and 1 base from J, with 7 bases in between. This CDR3 has 14 residues. Germline values: CDR1 MNHEY, CDR2 SVGAGI. The CDR3 protein is CASSFDRTNEKLFF. The DNA for the CDR3 is TGTGCCAGCAGTTTCGACAGAACTAATGAAAAACTGTTTTTT.

This clone was picked up one time. The chain recombines TRBV7-3 with TRBJ2-3; 10 nucleotides match TRBD2. Unmatched junction bases numbered 10, after V lost 2 bases and J lost 5 bases. The CDR3 loop spans 17 amino acids. Germline CDR1 is SGHTA and CDR2 is FQGTGA. The CDR3 sequence: CASSLRASGRIIDTQYF. The CDR3 DNA reads as TGTGCCAGCAGCTTACGGGCTAGCGGGAGAATAATAGATACGCAGTATTTT.

This clone was seen only once. CDR3 sequence reads: CASSVGRSTDTQYF. CDR3 in DNA: TGTGCCAGCAGCGTGGGGAGGAGCACAGATACGCAGTATTTT. The rearrangement joins TRBV9 to TRBJ2-3, with a tentative D call TRBD2 (6 bases). This CDR3 comprises 14 residues. In germline, CDR1 is SGDLS, CDR2 YYNGEE. The germline V and J ends were trimmed by 2 bases and 0 bases, with 7 bases remaining between them.

V is TRBV10-3 and J is TRBJ2-7; D is uncertain. V was trimmed by 0 bases and J by 2 bases, leaving 11 bases between them. The CDR3 consists of 15 residues. CDR1 ENHRY and CDR2 SYGVKD come from the germline V gene. The CDR3 DNA reads TGTGCCATCAGTGAGTCTCGGCGGCATACCTACGAGCAGTACTTC. Amino acids: CAISESRRHTYEQYF.

The V and J genes are TRBV27 and TRBJ2-7, with D hard to call. Between the trimmed V and J ends, which lost 2 bases and 0 bases, there was a span of 8 bases. CDR3 size: 14 residues. Germline V CDR1 and CDR2: MNHEY, SMNVEV (reference sequence). As DNA, the CDR3 is TGTGCCAGCAGTTTAGTCTACCTCTCCTACGAGCAGTACTTC. It translates to CASSLVYLSYEQYF.

The rearrangement joins TRBV2 to TRBJ2-2, with 7 bases lining up with TRBD1. Per germline, CDR1 SNHLY and CDR2 FYNNEI. With V trimmed by 8 bases and J by 0 bases, 3 bases remained unmatched. The length of the CDR3 is 14 residues. CDR3 bases: TGTGCCAGCCATACAGGGGCGAACACCGGGGAGCTGTTTTTT. Translating it yields CASHTGANTGELFF. The full variable domain, completed using reference TRBV2 and TRBJ2-2, is EPEVTQTPSHQVTQMGQEVILRCVPISNHLYFYWYRQILGQKVEFLVSFYNNEISEKSEIFDDQFSVERPDGSNFTLKIRSTKLEDSAMYFCASHTGANTGELFFGEGSRLTVL.

The genes are TRBV6-1 and TRBJ2-5; D is possibly TRBD1 (6 bases). The CDR3 totals 16 residues. Germline values: CDR1 MNHNS, CDR2 SASEGT. V was trimmed by 2 bases and J by 1 base, leaving 14 bases between them. The CDR3, as DNA: TGTGCCAGCAGTGAACCCTCTACAGGGTTCCAAGAGACCCAGTACTTC. Translation: CASSEPSTGFQETQYF.

The gene calls are TRBV29-1 and TRBJ1-2, with no clear D. The ends were cut back, 4 bases at V and 5 bases at J, with 8 bases in the middle. Germline V CDR1 and CDR2: SQVTM, ANQGSEA. The CDR3 is 11 amino acids. CDR3 amino acids: CSVGSNYGYTF. The CDR3 coding sequence is TGCAGCGTTGGCAGTAATTATGGCTACACCTTC.

J is TRBJ2-7 and V is TRBV27; 8 nucleotides align to TRBD1. The CDR3 is made up of 16 amino acids. V lost 2 bases and J lost 1; bases outside the gene matches: 7. Germline CDR1 and CDR2: MNHEY and SMNVEV (reference sequence). As DNA, the CDR3 is TGTGCCAGCAGTTTAGAGGCCAGGGGGCTTTCCTACGAGCAGTACTTC. This translates into CASSLEARGLSYEQYF.

The rearrangement joins TRBV18 to TRBJ2-7, with TRBD1 matching over 7 bases. V shed 0 bases, J shed 2 bases, and the junction held 7 bases outside the gene matches. The germline gives CDR1 KGHSH, CDR2 LQKENI. This CDR3 is built from 16 residues. In nucleotides, the CDR3 is TGTGCCAGCTCACCACCCGTGACAGGGCCGCCCTACGAGCAGTACTTC. This gives the protein CASSPPVTGPPYEQYF.

The V gene is TRBV18, the J gene TRBJ1-4; 7 bases agree with TRBD1. The trim removed 5 bases at V and 5 bases at J, leaving 8 bases unmatched. Per germline, CDR1 KGHSH and CDR2 LQKENI. The length of the CDR3 is 15 residues. The CDR3 here is CASSGNRGGNEKLFF. The CDR3, as DNA: TGTGCCAGCTCAGGGAACAGGGGAGGAAATGAAAAACTGTTTTTT.

V gene TRBV6-6 combines with J gene TRBJ2-7, with D possibly matching TRBD2 (5 bases). The CDR3 contains 15 residues. The ends were cut back, 4 bases at V and 3 bases at J, with 16 bases in the middle. Germline CDR1 and CDR2: MNHNY and SVGAGI (reference sequence). This CDR3 reads CASSSPTLASYEQYF. The CDR3 DNA is TGTGCCAGCAGTTCGCCGACCTTAGCGAGCTACGAGCAGTACTTC.

This chain connects TRBV4-1 to TRBJ2-7; TRBD1 aligns across 7 bases. In germline, CDR1 is MGHRA, CDR2 YSYEKL. There are 15 residues in the CDR3. The J segment lost 3 bases and the V segment lost 1 base, leaving 6 bases of the junction unmatched. CDR3 sequence: CASSQGWDSLYEQYF. The CDR3 bases are TGCGCCAGCAGCCAAGGGTGGGACAGTCTCTACGAGCAGTACTTC.

The rearrangement joins TRBV5-5 to TRBJ2-1; tentative D call: TRBD1 (5 bases). Germline CDR1 reads SGHKS; CDR2 reads YYEKEE (reference sequence). This CDR3 region has 15 residues. Trimming removed 2 bases at V and 4 bases at J, with 13 bases between. The CDR3 sequence: CASSLLEGAYNEQFF. In nucleotides, the CDR3 is TGTGCCAGCAGCTTATTGGAAGGGGCATACAATGAGCAGTTCTTC. Variable domain in full (rest from reference TRBV5-5 and TRBJ2-1): DAGVTQSPTHLIKTRGQQVTLRCSPISGHKSVSWYQQVLGQGPQFIFQYYEKEERGRGNFPDRFSARQFPNYSSELNVNALLLGDSALYLCASSLLEGAYNEQFFGPGTRLTVL.